This T cell receptor beta chain was retrieved from a study of beta chain features in type 1 diabetes. Points from the study as a whole: Naive, central memory and Treg TCRB repertoires seemed to resemble each other more closely in patients than they did in healthy donors. For Type 1 diabetes patients, all four CD4+ subsets carried TCRB CDR3s that were moderately but significantly shorter.

About this clone itself: What it binds is unknown.

Every bit of the isolated RNA underwent reverse transcription, so sequencing read expressed TCRB transcripts. Clones were sequenced by immunoSEQ multiplex PCR, and TCRdb holds only the in-frame ones, with some missing. The data contain roughly 280,000 clones, roughly 24% of them singletons. The germline gives CDR1 KGHSH, CDR2 LQKENI. Trimming took 6 bases from V and 13 from J, leaving 13 bases between them. The CDR3 is made up of 12 amino acids. This clonotype was obtained from a woman in her 30s with type 1 diabetes. The material sequenced was naive CD4+ T cells from blood. The chain employs TRBV18 and TRBJ2-6; a possible D gene is TRBD2 (5 bases). This chain's CDR3 is CASSPGENVLTF. CDR3 nucleotide sequence: TGTGCCAGCTCCCCCGGGGAGAATGTCCTGACTTTC.